One sample yielded the 32 T cell receptor beta chains listed below, sequenced in a study of T cells in Graves' hyperthyroidism and ophthalmopathy. TCR beta CDR3 sequences were amplified from RNA transcripts. TCR CDR3 regions were first amplified by RT-PCR with HTBI primers. TCRdb processed the multiplex PCR reads anew with MiXCR; each CDR3 protein has one entry. The sample consists of more than 150,000 distinct CDR3 sequences, about 15% of them appearing once. Sequencing was done on a sample of blood. The origin of the receptors is a woman aged 45-65 years with Graves' hyperthyroidism.

This clonotype has a handful of counts. The chain links TRBV14 to TRBJ2-7; 7 positions match TRBD1. The CDR3 runs to 15 residues. Germline trimming cut 4 bases from V and 7 bases from J; bases unmatched to any gene: 13. The germline gives CDR1 SGHDN, CDR2 FVKESK. CDR3 nucleotide sequence: TGTGCCAGCAGCCCTGGGACAGCGATTTATCGGGAGCAGTACTTC. Protein sequence: CASSPGTAIYREQYF. Full variable domain (missing parts from reference TRBV14 and TRBJ2-7): EAGVTQFPSHSVIEKGQTVTLRCDPISGHDNLYWYRRVMGKEIKFLLHFVKESKQDESGMPNNRFLAERTGGTYSTLKVQPAELEDSGVYFCASSPGTAIYREQYFGPGTRLTVT.

As concerns this clonotype: One base away lies a much larger clone, so this may be a sequencing read error. The chain links TRBV3-1 to TRBJ2-7; tentative D call: TRBD1 (5 bases). The CDR3 has 14 amino acids. Germline V gene data show CDR1 as LGHDT and CDR2 as YNNKEL (reference sequence). The chain's CDR3 is CAGSQGVVSYEQYF. DNA of the CDR3: TGTGCCGGCAGCCAAGGGGTAGTCTCCTACGAGCAGTACTTC.

This clonotype was detected ten times or more. The V and J genes are TRBV6-2 or TRBV6-3 and TRBJ2-3; D gene unclear. Germline CDR1 and CDR2: MNHEY and SVGEGT. This CDR3 contains 13 residues. The germline V and J ends were trimmed by 6 bases and 0 bases, with 7 bases remaining between them. The CDR3 spells CASRGSSTDTQYF. CDR3 nucleotide sequence: TGTGCCAGCAGGGGCTCTAGCACAGATACGCAGTATTTT.

This chain links TRBV7-9 with TRBJ1-6; D is unresolved. The CDR3 loop spans 13 amino acids. Between the trimmed V and J ends, which lost 5 bases and 7 bases, there was a span of 9 bases. Germline V CDR1 and CDR2: SEHNR, FQNEAQ (reference sequence). The CDR3 here is CASSLRANSPLHF. The CDR3 DNA reads as TGTGCCAGCAGCCTCCGAGCCAATTCACCCCTCCACTTT.

V usage is TRBV27 and J usage is TRBJ1-5, with D tentatively TRBD1 (5 bases). With 5 bases removed from V and 2 bases from J, the gap between germline ends came to 13 bases. Germline CDR1 is MNHEY and CDR2 is SMNVEV (reference sequence). This CDR3 spans 15 amino acids. In nucleotides, the CDR3 is TGTGCCAGCAGTGGACACGGCGACGGCAATCAGCCCCAGCATTTT. Its protein is CASSGHGDGNQPQHF.

This clonotype has a count of ten or more. The V and J genes are TRBV4-3 and TRBJ1-2; 7 nucleotides agree with TRBD1. This CDR3 contains 14 residues. Germline-derived CDR1 and CDR2 are LGHNA and YSLEER. Trimming at V came to 0 bases and at J to 3 bases, leaving 1 base not matched to a gene. CDR3 sequence (DNA): TGCGCCAGCAGCCAAGAGGACAGGTACTATGGCTACACCTTC. This translates into CASSQEDRYYGYTF.

The J gene is TRBJ2-5, the V gene TRBV11-2; 11 nucleotides match TRBD2. CDR3 length equals 15 residues. Germline loops: CDR1 SGHAT, CDR2 FQNNGV. V lost 5 bases to trimming and J lost 4 bases; unmatched junction nucleotides: 6. This CDR3 reads CASSLGLAETETQYF. As DNA, the CDR3 is TGTGCCAGCAGCCTGGGACTAGCGGAAACAGAGACCCAGTACTTC.

This clonotype showed up many times. V and J are TRBV9 and TRBJ2-1, with 7 bases lining up with TRBD1. The V gene's germline CDR1 is SGDLS and CDR2 YYNGEE. This CDR3 contains 15 residues. The J segment lost 9 bases and the V segment lost 0 bases, leaving 9 bases of the junction unmatched. CDR3 coding DNA: TGTGCCAGCAGCGTAGGACAGGGTAACCGGCTTGAGCAGTTCTTC. Its translation: CASSVGQGNRLEQFF.

This clonotype was seen repeatedly, ten times or more. The chain joins TRBV7-9 to TRBJ2-3; a possible D gene is TRBD1 (6 bases). This CDR3 region has 16 residues. V lost 4 bases and J 1 base, leaving 15 bases between the germline ends. CDR1 and CDR2 (germline): SEHNR, FQNEAQ (reference sequence). CDR3 residues: CASSSGQGPRTDTQYF. The CDR3 DNA sequence: TGTGCCAGCAGCTCCGGTCAGGGGCCCCGCACAGATACGCAGTATTTT.

In this sample, this clonotype turned up many times. CDR3 nucleotide sequence: TGTGCCAGCAGCGCTGGGGGACAGGGGGTGCCCGACTATGGCTACACCTTC. Translating gives CASSAGGQGVPDYGYTF. J is TRBJ1-2 and V is TRBV9, with TRBD1 matching 11 bases. The CDR3 loop spans 17 amino acids. J was trimmed by 3 bases and V by 3 bases; bases with no gene match: 10. The germline V gene encodes CDR1 SGDLS and CDR2 YYNGEE.

This clonotype was counted at least ten times. This chain links TRBV2 with TRBJ1-5; D gene uncertain. Germline V CDR1 and CDR2: SNHLY, FYNNEI. This CDR3 contains 13 residues. Trimming pared 3 bases from V and 0 bases from J, leaving 3 bases between. The DNA for the CDR3 is TGTGCCAGCAGTGACGGTAGCAATCAGCCCCAGCATTTT. This sequence encodes CASSDGSNQPQHF.

The chain has TRBV6-1 and TRBJ1-6; D is unclear. CDR3 length: 12 residues. Trimming took off 3 bases at V and 12 bases at J, with 9 bases between the two ends. Germline V gene lookup returns CDR1 MNHNS and CDR2 SASEGT. The DNA of the CDR3 is TGTGCCAGCAGTGAGACCTGGGAACCCCTCCACTTT. This gives the protein CASSETWEPLHF.

This sequence joins TRBV11-2 and TRBJ1-6; tentative D call: TRBD1 (6 bases). The CDR3 sequence is 15 residues long. Germline assignment: CDR1 SGHAT and CDR2 FQNNGV. V dropped 0 bases and J dropped 8 bases, with 11 bases sitting between them. The DNA of the CDR3 is TGTGCCAGCAGCTTAGAAACAGGGTGGCATTCACCCCTCCACTTT. Translated, it gives CASSLETGWHSPLHF.

This clonotype was seen at least ten times. This rearrangement joins TRBV3-1 to TRBJ2-2; 7 nucleotides match TRBD1. Germline CDR1 LGHDT, CDR2 YNNKEL (reference sequence). The length of the CDR3 is 13 residues. The V segment lost 4 bases and the J segment 5 bases; nucleotides outside the gene matches: 1. The CDR3 loop is CASSPQGTGELFF. For the CDR3, the DNA is TGTGCCAGCAGCCCACAGGGGACCGGGGAGCTGTTTTTT.

The rearrangement joins TRBV5-8 to TRBJ2-3; D may match TRBD1 or TRBD2 (6 bases each). Trimming removed 4 bases at V and 2 bases at J, with 17 bases between. Germline CDR1 and CDR2: SGHTS and YDEGEE. The CDR3 loop spans 16 amino acids. CDR3 DNA sequence: TGTGCCAGCAGCCCAGGGCGGGACACCTACACAGATACGCAGTATTTT. Its protein product is CASSPGRDTYTDTQYF.

The chain joins TRBV28 to TRBJ2-7, with 9 bases that match TRBD1. With 6 bases clipped from V and 2 bases from J, the junction kept 5 bases outside the gene matches. Per the germline V gene, CDR1 is MDHEN and CDR2 is SYDVKM. CDR3 length: 14 residues. The CDR3 coding sequence is TGTGCCAGCAGGGACAGGGGTAGCGCCTACGAGCAGTACTTC. This gives the protein CASRDRGSAYEQYF. The full variable domain, in which reference TRBV28 and TRBJ2-7 provide the parts outside the CDR3, is DVKVTQSSRYLVKRTGEKVFLECVQDMDHENMFWYRQDPGLGLRLIYFSYDVKMKEKGDIPEGYSVSREKKERFSLILESASTNQTSMYLCASRDRGSAYEQYFGPGTRLTVT.

This clonotype was counted ten times or more. CDR3 amino acids: CASSPSLSEQYF. Here the CDR3 DNA reads TGTGCCAGCAGCCCCAGCCTTTCCGAGCAGTACTTC. The V call is TRBV7-2, the J call TRBJ2-7; D gene unclear. Deletions cut 5 bases from V and 6 bases from J, with 11 bases between. CDR1 SGHTA and CDR2 FQGNSA come from the germline V gene. This CDR3 is built from 12 residues.

This clonotype came up many times. This chain links TRBV6-2 or TRBV6-3 with TRBJ1-1; TRBD1 agrees at 7 bases. The CDR3 extends over 14 amino acids. Germline V gene sequence: CDR1 MNHEY, CDR2 SVGEGT. V shed 4 bases and J 2 bases; nucleotides not matched to a gene: 4. The CDR3 DNA sequence: TGTGCCAGCAGTTTCGGACAGGTAAACACTGAAGCTTTCTTT. Amino acids: CASSFGQVNTEAFF.

This clonotype was observed many times. V usage is TRBV12-3 or TRBV12-4 and J usage is TRBJ2-7; D unresolved. V gave up 1 base and J gave up 2 bases, with 6 bases separating them. The CDR3 totals 13 residues. CDR3 in amino acids: CASSLGAPYEQYF. DNA for the CDR3: TGTGCCAGCAGTTTAGGTGCTCCCTACGAGCAGTACTTC.

This clonotype was seen at least ten times. The chain uses TRBV7-8 and TRBJ1-2, with no clear D. Trimming shortened V by 0 bases and J by 4 bases, and 15 bases separated the two germline ends. CDR1 and CDR2 from the germline V gene are SGHVS and FQNEAQ. This CDR3 has 16 residues. DNA for the CDR3: TGTGCCAGCAGCTTAGCGAGGAGCGCGGCGGTCTATGGCTACACCTTC. It encodes CASSLARSAAVYGYTF.

This clonotype has ten or more counts. V gene TRBV27 combines with J gene TRBJ1-5; TRBD1 matches at 8 bases. The V gene's germline CDR1 is MNHEY and CDR2 SMNVEV (reference sequence). The trim removed 7 bases at V and 3 bases at J, leaving 5 bases unmatched. This CDR3 is 14 amino acids long. The CDR3, as DNA: TGTGCCAGCAAACCGGGACAGGACAATCAGCCCCAGCATTTT. Protein: CASKPGQDNQPQHF.

This clonotype has a handful of counts. V usage is TRBV27 and J usage is TRBJ2-2; 11 nucleotides line up with TRBD2. The CDR3 spans 16 residues. Germline V lookup: CDR1 MNHEY, CDR2 SMNVEV (reference sequence). V gave up 2 bases and J gave up 9 bases; unmatched junction bases: 8. CDR3 in DNA: TGTGCCAGCAGTTTAAATGATCCTAGCGGGGGGTGGGAGCTGTTTTTT. It encodes CASSLNDPSGGWELFF.

This clonotype was detected many times. V usage is TRBV4-3 and J usage is TRBJ2-3, with D possibly being TRBD1 or TRBD2 (5 bases each). The CDR3 covers 18 residues. Trimming cost V 2 bases and J 4 bases, with 22 bases left between them. The germline gives CDR1 LGHNA, CDR2 YSLEER. The CDR3 bases are TGCGCCAGCAGCCAATATGAGCCGGGGCTAGGGTTTGCAGATACGCAGTATTTT. Translation gives CASSQYEPGLGFADTQYF.

Many counts were recorded for this clonotype. The chain uses TRBV11-1 and TRBJ2-1; D unclear. V was pared by 5 bases and J by 3 bases, with 11 bases between. Germline CDR1 reads SGHAT; CDR2 reads FQDESV (reference sequence). The CDR3 spans 14 residues. The CDR3 protein is CASSPTTLYNEQFF. As DNA, the CDR3 is TGTGCCAGCAGCCCTACTACCCTCTACAATGAGCAGTTCTTC.

This clonotype was picked up many times. The V and J genes are TRBV12-3 or TRBV12-4 and TRBJ1-5; D not certain. Between the trimmed V and J ends, which lost 5 bases and 0 bases, there was a span of 5 bases. This CDR3 is built from 13 residues. DNA for the CDR3: TGTGCCAGCAGTCGAAATAGCAATCAGCCCCAGCATTTT. Protein sequence: CASSRNSNQPQHF.

V gene TRBV14 combines with J gene TRBJ1-3; no reliable D call. Germline CDR1 and CDR2: SGHDN and FVKESK. Trimming pared 0 bases from V and 0 bases from J, leaving 12 bases between. This CDR3 has 17 residues. This CDR3 reads CASSQDSFGPSGNTIYF. CDR3 nucleotides: TGTGCCAGCAGCCAAGATTCGTTCGGTCCCTCTGGAAACACCATATATTTT.

This clonotype was seen a few times. The V gene is TRBV19, the J gene TRBJ1-1; D remains ambiguous. Germline assignment: CDR1 LNHDA and CDR2 SQIVND (reference sequence). Deletions cut 9 bases from V and 4 bases from J, with 9 bases between. The CDR3 sequence is 11 residues long. The CDR3: CASEMGTEAFF. DNA for the CDR3: TGTGCCAGCGAAATGGGCACTGAAGCTTTCTTT.

This clonotype has ten or more counts. J is TRBJ2-7 and V is TRBV7-9, with D hard to call. V was cut by 6 bases and J by 6 bases, with 12 bases left in between. Germline values: CDR1 SEHNR, CDR2 FQNEAQ (reference sequence). The CDR3 sequence is 12 residues long. The CDR3 loop is CASRSGPAEQYF. The CDR3 DNA reads TGTGCCAGCAGGTCCGGGCCGGCCGAGCAGTACTTC. Supplemented by reference TRBV7-9 and TRBJ2-7, the full variable domain reads DTGVSQNPRHKITKRGQNVTFRCDPISEHNRLYWYRQTLGQGPEFLTYFQNEAQLEKSRLLSDRFSAERPKGSFSTLEIQRTEQGDSAMYLCASRSGPAEQYFGPGTRLTVT.

This clonotype was seen many times. The gene calls are TRBV4-1 and TRBJ1-4, with D uncertain. CDR3 length equals 17 residues. V dropped 1 base and J dropped 0 bases, with 12 bases sitting between them. The germline V gene has CDR1 MGHRA and CDR2 YSYEKL. The CDR3 spells CASSQVIGPPTNEKLFF. The CDR3 DNA reads as TGCGCCAGCAGCCAAGTCATTGGGCCCCCAACTAATGAAAAACTGTTTTTT.

This clonotype was seen more than once but under ten times. This chain uses TRBV5-6 with TRBJ2-7; D is ambiguous. This CDR3 spans 14 amino acids. Germline loops: CDR1 SGHDT, CDR2 YYEEEE. V lost 1 base to trimming and J lost 3 bases, with 11 bases between them. The CDR3 here is CASSLRSYNYEQYF. CDR3 coding DNA: TGTGCCAGCAGCTTGAGGTCGTATAACTACGAGCAGTACTTC.

Many counts were recorded for this clonotype. The gene calls are TRBV2 and TRBJ2-5; 10 positions match TRBD1. V shed 1 base, J shed 2 bases, and the junction held 1 base outside the gene matches. From germline, CDR1 is SNHLY and CDR2 FYNNEI. This CDR3 comprises 15 residues. CDR3 loop: CASSEEGQGQETQYF. DNA for the CDR3: TGTGCCAGCAGTGAAGAGGGACAGGGGCAAGAGACCCAGTACTTC.

Many counts were recorded for this clonotype. This chain joins TRBV7-9 and TRBJ1-1; D call uncertain. Germline V CDR1 and CDR2: SEHNR, FQNEAQ (reference sequence). Trimming shortened V by 3 bases and J by 7 bases, and 9 bases separated the two germline ends. The CDR3 is made up of 12 amino acids. The CDR3 loop is CASSFIGREAFF. CDR3 bases: TGTGCCAGCAGCTTTATCGGTCGTGAAGCTTTCTTT. Drawing the rest from reference TRBV7-9 and TRBJ1-1, the complete variable domain is DTGVSQNPRHKITKRGQNVTFRCDPISEHNRLYWYRQTLGQGPEFLTYFQNEAQLEKSRLLSDRFSAERPKGSFSTLEIQRTEQGDSAMYLCASSFIGREAFFGQGTRLTVV.